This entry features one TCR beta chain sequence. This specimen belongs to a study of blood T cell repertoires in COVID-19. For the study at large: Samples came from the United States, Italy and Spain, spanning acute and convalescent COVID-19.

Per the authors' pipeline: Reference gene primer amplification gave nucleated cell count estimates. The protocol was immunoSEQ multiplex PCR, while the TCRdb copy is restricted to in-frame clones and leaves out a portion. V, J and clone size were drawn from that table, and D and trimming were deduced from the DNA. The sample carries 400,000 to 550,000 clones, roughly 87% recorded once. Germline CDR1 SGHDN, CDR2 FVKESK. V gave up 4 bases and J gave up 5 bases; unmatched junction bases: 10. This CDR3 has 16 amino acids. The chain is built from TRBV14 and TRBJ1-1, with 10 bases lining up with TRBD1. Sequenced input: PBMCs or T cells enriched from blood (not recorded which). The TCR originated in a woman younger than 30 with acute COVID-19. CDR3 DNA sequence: TGTGCCAGCAGCCCAATTCCGGGACAGGGGAGAACTGAAGCTTTCTTT. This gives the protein CASSPIPGQGRTEAFF.